These 18 T cell receptor beta chains originate from one sample sequenced in a study of T cells in Graves' hyperthyroidism and ophthalmopathy. TCR beta CDR3 regions were amplified from RNA. First-round RT-PCR with HTBI primers amplified the TCR CDR3 region. TCRdb ran MiXCR on the multiplex PCR reads and lists one entry per CDR3 protein. The sample holds 350,000 or so distinct CDR3 sequences; roughly 17% are singletons and the top ten take around 35%. Sequencing was done on a sample of blood. These receptors were taken from a woman between 25 and 40 years old with Graves' hyperthyroidism that later progressed to Graves' ophthalmopathy.

This clonotype appeared a few times. The CDR3 nucleotides are TGTGCCAGCAGTCCTCGGACTAGCGTCTACGAGCAGTACTTC. This translates into CASSPRTSVYEQYF. The rearrangement uses TRBV6-1 and TRBJ2-7; 9 bases agree with TRBD2. Trimming removed 5 bases from V and 3 bases from J; junction bases left unmatched: 5. CDR1 and CDR2 from the germline V gene are MNHNS and SASEGT. This CDR3 is built from 14 residues.

This clonotype was seen ten or more times. V is TRBV5-1 and J is TRBJ2-4, with 8 positions matching TRBD1. After removal of 4 bases from V and 5 bases from J, the junction contained 2 bases not matched to a gene. Germline CDR1 is SGHRS and CDR2 is YFSETQ. The length of the CDR3 is 13 residues. The CDR3 DNA follows: TGCGCCAGCAGCGAGGGACAGGAAAACATTCAGTACTTC. This encodes CASSEGQENIQYF.

This clonotype was observed at least ten times. The CDR3 spells CASSFGQQGYGYTF. The CDR3 DNA reads TGTGCCAGCAGTTTTGGACAACAGGGCTATGGCTACACCTTC. The rearrangement links TRBV28 to TRBJ1-2, with D possibly matching TRBD1 (6 bases). Trimming left V 3 bases short and J 4 bases short, with 12 bases between. The germline gives CDR1 MDHEN, CDR2 SYDVKM. The CDR3 spans 14 residues.

This clonotype was picked up many times. J is TRBJ2-5 and V is TRBV20-1; 13 positions match TRBD2. V lost 2 bases to trimming and J lost 5 bases; unmatched junction nucleotides: 8. Germline-derived CDR1 and CDR2 are DFQATT and SNEGSKA (reference sequence). The CDR3 has 16 amino acids. The CDR3 spells CSARPTSGRVVETQYF. CDR3 bases: TGCAGTGCTAGACCAACTAGCGGGAGGGTTGTGGAGACCCAGTACTTC.

There are a few counts of this clonotype. The V call is TRBV19, the J call TRBJ2-5; 12 bases fit TRBD1. The length of the CDR3 is 18 residues. With 5 bases clipped from V and 5 bases from J, the junction kept 15 bases outside the gene matches. The germline CDR1 and CDR2 sequences are LNHDA and SQIVND (reference sequence). CDR3 protein: CASSPGQGAGFLWETQYF. CDR3 sequence (DNA): TGTGCCAGTAGTCCGGGACAGGGGGCTGGTTTTCTTTGGGAGACCCAGTACTTC.

This clonotype came up many times. The chain carries TRBV28 and TRBJ2-7; tentative D call: TRBD1 (6 bases). The CDR3 contains 14 residues. V was shortened by 6 bases and J by 0 bases, with 12 bases between the two germline ends. The germline V gene encodes CDR1 MDHEN and CDR2 SYDVKM. This CDR3 is CASRPQGSSYEQYF. CDR3 nucleotide sequence: TGTGCCAGCAGGCCACAGGGTAGCTCCTACGAGCAGTACTTC.

This clonotype has a count of ten or more. CDR3 in amino acids: CASSYSGGGGETQYF. In DNA form, the CDR3 reads TGTGCCAGCAGTTACTCGGGGGGCGGAGGGGAGACCCAGTACTTC. The rearrangement joins TRBV6-5 to TRBJ2-5; possibly TRBD1 or TRBD2 for D (6 bases each). Trimming removed 0 bases at V and 5 bases at J, with 13 bases between. The CDR3 is 15 amino acids. CDR1 and CDR2 (germline): MNHEY, SVGAGI.

This clonotype has a count of ten or more. The V and J genes are TRBV6-1 and TRBJ2-2; 10 bases agree with TRBD1. Germline CDR1 is MNHNS and CDR2 is SASEGT. Trimming at V came to 6 bases and at J to 5 bases, leaving 12 bases not matched to a gene. CDR3 length: 17 amino acids. CDR3 protein: CASSDYYGTGVTGELFF. The DNA for the CDR3 is TGTGCCAGCAGCGATTATTACGGGACAGGGGTTACCGGGGAGCTGTTTTTT.

The rearrangement joins TRBV3-1 to TRBJ2-7; D tentatively reads TRBD1 or TRBD2 (5 bases each). The CDR3 length is 15 residues. Trimming shortened V by 0 bases and J by 1 base, and 10 bases separated the two germline ends. Germline loops: CDR1 LGHDT, CDR2 YNNKEL (reference sequence). The CDR3 DNA reads TGTGCCAGCAGCCAAGAAGGGGACGGTTCCTACGAGCAGTACTTC. Protein: CASSQEGDGSYEQYF.

This clonotype was detected ten times or more. The chain carries TRBV18 and TRBJ1-1; D ambiguous. Trimming pared 0 bases from V and 0 bases from J, leaving 8 bases between. CDR3 size: 15 residues. The germline CDR1 and CDR2 sequences are KGHSH and LQKENI. The CDR3 DNA is TGTGCCAGCTCACCACCGGGCCAGATGAACACTGAAGCTTTCTTT. This encodes CASSPPGQMNTEAFF. The full variable domain, in which reference TRBV18 and TRBJ1-1 provide the parts outside the CDR3, is NAGVMQNPRHLVRRRGQEARLRCSPMKGHSHVYWYRQLPEEGLKFMVYLQKENIIDESGMPKERFSAEFPKEGPSILRIQQVVRGDSAAYFCASSPPGQMNTEAFFGQGTRLTVV.

This clonotype was picked up many times. This sequence joins TRBV10-2 and TRBJ2-7; tentatively, D is TRBD1 or TRBD2 (5 bases each). V was clipped by 3 bases and J by 3 bases, with 6 bases between them. The CDR3 extends over 12 amino acids. Germline CDR1 is WSHSY and CDR2 is SAAADI. The DNA of the CDR3 is TGCGCCAGCAGTGATGGGGGCTACGAGCAGTACTTC. This translates into CASSDGGYEQYF.

This clonotype was observed many times. CDR3 sequence reads: CASSLEPYNEQFF. In nucleotides, the CDR3 is TGTGCCAGCAGCTTGGAACCCTACAATGAGCAGTTCTTC. V is TRBV5-6 and J is TRBJ2-1; no firm D call. The CDR3 is 13 residues long. Looked up from germline, CDR1 is SGHDT and CDR2 is YYEEEE. V gave up 0 bases and J gave up 2 bases, with 3 bases separating them.

This clonotype has more than one count but fewer than ten. A much larger clone differs by one base, so this may be a read error. The rearrangement joins TRBV4-1 to TRBJ2-5; no clear D gene. The CDR3 spans 13 residues. Germline V lookup: CDR1 MGHRA, CDR2 YSYEKL. The V gene lost 3 bases and the J gene lost 6 bases, with 11 bases spanning the gap. The CDR3 protein is CASSQVARKTQYF. CDR3 DNA: TGCGCCAGCAGCCAGGTAGCACGAAAGACCCAGTACTTC.

This clonotype was observed a few times. The chain uses TRBV7-9 and TRBJ2-1, with TRBD2 identical over 10 bases. The CDR3 contains 19 residues. The germline CDR1 and CDR2 sequences are SEHNR and FQNEAQ (reference sequence). The V and J ends lost 1 base and 0 bases, in that order; junction bases with no gene match: 9. CDR3 amino acids: CASSLVGSGGPLSYNEQFF. The CDR3 coding sequence is TGTGCCAGCAGCTTAGTGGGTAGCGGGGGGCCCCTCTCCTACAATGAGCAGTTCTTC.

This clonotype was counted many times. V gene TRBV27 combines with J gene TRBJ2-7; 7 bases fit TRBD1. The germline V gene has CDR1 MNHEY and CDR2 SMNVEV (reference sequence). CDR3 length equals 13 residues. V lost 3 bases and J lost 3; bases outside the gene matches: 2. The CDR3 nucleotides read TGTGCCAGCAGTTTGCAGGGGGTCTACGAGCAGTACTTC. Translating it yields CASSLQGVYEQYF.

With regard to this clonotype: A read error may produce the germline difference seen at one junction end. The rearrangement uses TRBV28 and TRBJ2-7; TRBD1 or TRBD2 may be the D gene (5 bases each). CDR1 is MDHEN, CDR2 SYDVKM, per germline. The CDR3 sequence is 17 residues long. In nucleotides, the CDR3 is TGTGCCAGCAGCCGAGGGCGGATGGGGCAGGGATACTACGGGCAGTACTTC. Its protein is CASSRGRMGQGYYGQYF.

A note on this clonotype: A much larger clone differs by one base, so this may be a read error. DNA of the CDR3: TGCAGTGCTAGAGATCCCAGCACAGATACGCAGTATTTT. Translated, it gives CSARDPSTDTQYF. The J gene is TRBJ2-3, the V gene TRBV20-1; D not certain. The CDR3 consists of 13 residues. V dropped 0 bases and J dropped 0 bases, with 4 bases sitting between them. Germline V lookup: CDR1 DFQATT, CDR2 SNEGSKA (reference sequence).

This clonotype was observed a few times. The chain recombines TRBV28 with TRBJ2-7; tentative D call: TRBD2 (6 bases). The CDR3 runs 16 residues. Between the trimmed V and J ends, which lost 4 bases and 1 base, there was a span of 17 bases. Germline values: CDR1 MDHEN, CDR2 SYDVKM. CDR3 DNA sequence: TGTGCCAGCAGTTCACCCGGGACTGCACTGTCCTACGAGCAGTACGTC. Protein: CASSSPGTALSYEQYV.